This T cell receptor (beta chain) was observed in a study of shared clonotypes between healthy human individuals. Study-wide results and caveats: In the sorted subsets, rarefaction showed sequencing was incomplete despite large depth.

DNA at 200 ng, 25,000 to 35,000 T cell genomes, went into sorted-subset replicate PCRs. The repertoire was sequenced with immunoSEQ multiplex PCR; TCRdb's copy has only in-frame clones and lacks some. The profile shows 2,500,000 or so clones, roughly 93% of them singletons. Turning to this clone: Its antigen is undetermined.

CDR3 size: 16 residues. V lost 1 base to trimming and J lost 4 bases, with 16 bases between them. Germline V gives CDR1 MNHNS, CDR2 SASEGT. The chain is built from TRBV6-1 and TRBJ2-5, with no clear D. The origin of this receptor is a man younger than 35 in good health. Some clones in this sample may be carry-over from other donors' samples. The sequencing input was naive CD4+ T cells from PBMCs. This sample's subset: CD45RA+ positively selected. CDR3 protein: CASSEVGFAWGETQYF. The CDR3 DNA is TGTGCCAGCAGTGAAGTGGGGTTCGCGTGGGGAGAGACCCAGTACTTC.